The next 26 T cell receptor beta chains were all read from a single sample in a study of blood T cell repertoires in COVID-19 (TCRdb year 2020). Libraries were built with the immunoSEQ multiplex PCR assay. TCRdb mirrors the immuneACCESS table, restricted to in-frame sequences. Some clones are absent from its copies; in checked studies, under half trace to an unresolved V gene, and the reason for the others is unknown. The sample profile shows about 72,000 clones; approximately 91% of them were found once. The top ten hold roughly 28% of the sample. Sequencing was performed on peripheral blood. These receptors were collected from a man over 45 with acute or convalescent COVID-19.

The count of this clone is one. The chain couples TRBV5-1 to TRBJ2-3; 9 bases are a match to TRBD2. From germline, CDR1 is SGHRS and CDR2 YFSETQ. V trimming: 2 bases; J trimming: 0 bases; junction bases outside the gene matches: 4. CDR3 size: 16 residues. This CDR3 reads CASSLLSGGSTDTQYF. DNA for the CDR3: TGCGCCAGCAGCTTACTTAGCGGGGGAAGCACAGATACGCAGTATTTT.

The CDR3 is CASSMWRTSYEQYF. The CDR3, as DNA: TGTGCCAGTAGTATGTGGAGAACCTCCTACGAGCAGTACTTC. The rearrangement uses TRBV19 and TRBJ2-7; no reliable D call. CDR1 LNHDA and CDR2 SQIVND come from the germline V gene (reference sequence). Trimming pared 3 bases from V and 0 bases from J, leaving 9 bases between. This CDR3 region has 14 residues. The entire variable domain, with the rest obtained from reference TRBV19 and TRBJ2-7, is as follows: DGGITQSPKYLFRKEGQNVTLSCEQNLNHDAMYWYRQDPGQGLRLIYYSQIVNDFQKGDIAEGYSVSREKKESFPLTVTSAQKNPTAFYLCASSMWRTSYEQYFGPGTRLTVT.

The V call is TRBV27, the J call TRBJ1-3; unclear D gene. CDR3 length: 13 amino acids. V lost 6 bases and J lost 3, with 9 bases in between. Germline V gene sequence: CDR1 MNHEY, CDR2 SMNVEV (reference sequence). The CDR3 coding sequence is TGTGCCAGCAGCCTGCGAGGTGGAAACACCATATATTTT. Its translation is CASSLRGGNTIYF.

This chain links TRBV19 with TRBJ2-5; D is perhaps TRBD2 (6 bases). The CDR3 covers 17 residues. Looked up from germline, CDR1 is LNHDA and CDR2 is SQIVND (reference sequence). Trimming shortened V by 6 bases and J by 5 bases, and 25 bases separated the two germline ends. CDR3 amino acids: CASRGGRANWEAETQYF. The DNA for the CDR3 is TGTGCCAGTAGAGGTGGCAGGGCCAATTGGGAGGCGGAGACCCAGTACTTC.

The V call is TRBV19, the J call TRBJ2-3; D call uncertain. Germline assignment: CDR1 LNHDA and CDR2 SQIVND (reference sequence). CDR3 length equals 14 residues. The V end lost 8 bases, the J end lost 1 base, and 13 bases lay between the germline ends. The chain's CDR3 is CASSVRKGTDTQYF. As DNA, the CDR3 is TGTGCCAGTTCGGTCAGGAAAGGCACAGATACGCAGTATTTT.

This chain connects TRBV18 to TRBJ1-2; 9 bases fit TRBD1. Trimming took 4 bases from V and 8 from J; bases not matched to a gene: 11. The germline V gene encodes CDR1 KGHSH and CDR2 LQKENI. The CDR3 is made up of 15 amino acids. The CDR3 sequence: CASSLQQTGQGGYTF. The CDR3 nucleotides read TGTGCCAGCTCACTCCAACAGACTGGACAGGGGGGCTACACCTTC.

This chain uses TRBV30 with TRBJ2-3; no definite D call. The CDR3 sequence is 14 residues long. V shed 5 bases and J shed 0 bases, with 12 bases lying between them. Per germline, CDR1 GTSNPN and CDR2 SVGIG (reference sequence). The CDR3 spells CAWARVVSTDTQYF. CDR3 nucleotide sequence: TGTGCCTGGGCCCGGGTGGTAAGCACAGATACGCAGTATTTT.

The rearrangement joins TRBV5-1 to TRBJ1-6; the D gene is possibly TRBD1 (5 bases). V lost 4 bases to trimming and J lost 6 bases, with 14 bases between them. This CDR3 is built from 15 residues. Per the germline V gene, CDR1 is SGHRS and CDR2 is YFSETQ. CDR3 coding DNA: TGCGCCAGCAGCCTCGTTAGGGGCATTAATTCACCCCTCCACTTT. Amino acids: CASSLVRGINSPLHF.

The chain carries TRBV19 and TRBJ2-3; a weak D match, TRBD1 (5 bases). The CDR3 extends over 15 amino acids. Germline CDR1 reads LNHDA; CDR2 reads SQIVND (reference sequence). V was cut by 3 bases and J by 2 bases, with 12 bases left in between. The CDR3 nucleotides read TGTGCCAGTAGTATCCAGGGTTCCCCCACAGATACGCAGTATTTT. It yields the protein CASSIQGSPTDTQYF.

The CDR3, as DNA: TGTGCCAGCAGCTTAGTGCGGAACACTGAAGCTTTCTTT. Its translation is CASSLVRNTEAFF. V and J are TRBV11-1 and TRBJ1-1; D uncertain. The CDR3 runs to 13 residues. V gave up 1 base and J gave up 1 base, with 4 bases separating them. Germline CDR1 reads SGHAT; CDR2 reads FQDESV (reference sequence).

This clone was detected only a few times. The chain uses TRBV5-5 and TRBJ1-5, with a tentative D call TRBD1 (5 bases). The CDR3 length is 15 residues. Germline assignment: CDR1 SGHKS and CDR2 YYEKEE (reference sequence). The germline V and J ends were trimmed by 5 bases and 2 bases, with 14 bases remaining between them. CDR3 sequence reads: CASSLVGAGNQPQHF. CDR3 sequence (DNA): TGTGCCAGCAGTCTGGTAGGGGCTGGCAATCAGCCCCAGCATTTT. The full variable domain, rest sourced from reference TRBV5-5 and TRBJ1-5, is DAGVTQSPTHLIKTRGQQVTLRCSPISGHKSVSWYQQVLGQGPQFIFQYYEKEERGRGNFPDRFSARQFPNYSSELNVNALLLGDSALYLCASSLVGAGNQPQHFGDGTRLSIL.

The chain combines TRBV4-1 with TRBJ1-1; TRBD1 aligns across 8 bases. The CDR3 consists of 15 residues. Trimming removed 1 base from V and 0 bases from J; junction bases left unmatched: 1. Looked up from germline, CDR1 is MGHRA and CDR2 is YSYEKL. The DNA of the CDR3 is TGCGCCAGCAGCCAAGGGACAGGGTTGAACACTGAAGCTTTCTTT. Translating it yields CASSQGTGLNTEAFF.

About this clone itself: Distinct nucleotide sequences in the sample also encode this CDR3. The chain couples TRBV5-1 to TRBJ1-4; TRBD1 matches at 9 bases. There are 14 residues in the CDR3. CDR1 is SGHRS and CDR2 is YFSETQ in the germline V gene. After removal of 2 bases from V and 8 bases from J, the junction contained 4 bases not matched to a gene. The chain's CDR3 is CASSLQGAREKLFF. The CDR3 DNA sequence: TGCGCCAGCAGCTTACAGGGGGCGAGGGAAAAACTGTTTTTT.

V usage is TRBV27 and J usage is TRBJ1-5, with TRBD1 matching over 8 bases. Germline-derived CDR1 and CDR2 are MNHEY and SMNVEV (reference sequence). CDR3 length: 15 residues. Trimming took 2 bases from V and 5 from J; bases not matched to a gene: 5. CDR3: CASSLHRGKDQPQHF. The CDR3 region has the DNA TGTGCCAGCAGTTTACACAGGGGGAAGGATCAGCCCCAGCATTTT.

Here the CDR3 reads CASSTLSSYNSPLHF. The CDR3 coding sequence is TGTGCCAGTAGTACCTTGAGCTCCTATAATTCACCCCTCCACTTT. The gene calls are TRBV19 and TRBJ1-6, with no clear D. CDR3 length: 15 amino acids. Deletions cut 4 bases from V and 0 bases from J, with 7 bases between. The germline gives CDR1 LNHDA, CDR2 SQIVND (reference sequence).

This chain joins TRBV5-1 and TRBJ2-3; 9 bases agree with TRBD1. The junction had 6 bases not matched to a gene; V was cut back by 4 bases and J by 3 bases. Germline V gene lookup returns CDR1 SGHRS and CDR2 YFSETQ. This CDR3 is built from 15 residues. The CDR3 bases are TGCGCCAGCAGCCGCGGACAGGGGAGAACAGATACGCAGTATTTT. This codes for CASSRGQGRTDTQYF.

The gene calls are TRBV11-2 and TRBJ2-7; D gene ambiguous. V was pared by 0 bases and J by 5 bases, with 11 bases between. CDR1 is SGHAT, CDR2 FQNNGV, per germline. CDR3 length: 14 amino acids. CDR3 residues: CASSLDSSSHEQYF. As DNA, the CDR3 is TGTGCCAGCAGCTTAGATAGTTCATCGCACGAGCAGTACTTC.

The chain couples TRBV5-5 to TRBJ2-7; tentative D call: TRBD2 (5 bases). Trimming stripped 4 bases from V and 1 base from J, with 12 bases between. Germline CDR1 reads SGHKS; CDR2 reads YYEKEE (reference sequence). The CDR3 covers 14 residues. The CDR3 reads CASSPGLGSYEQYF. In DNA form, the CDR3 reads TGTGCCAGCAGCCCGGGGTTAGGGTCCTACGAGCAGTACTTC.

The chain recombines TRBV14 with TRBJ2-7; D might be TRBD2 (6 bases). Germline V lookup: CDR1 SGHDN, CDR2 FVKESK. The V end lost 3 bases, the J end lost 4 bases, and 16 bases lay between the germline ends. The CDR3 is 15 amino acids. The CDR3 is CASSQGWTIPYEQYF. The CDR3 bases are TGTGCCAGCAGCCAGGGGTGGACTATCCCTTACGAGCAGTACTTC.

This sequence joins TRBV6-4 and TRBJ2-2, with TRBD2 as a possible D gene (6 bases). CDR3 size: 16 residues. V dropped 4 bases and J dropped 3 bases, with 15 bases sitting between them. CDR1 MRHNA and CDR2 SNTAGT come from the germline V gene. The CDR3 nucleotides read TGTGCCAGCAGTGCGTCGACTAGTTGGGACACCGGGGAGCTGTTTTTT. Translated, it gives CASSASTSWDTGELFF.

The J gene is TRBJ2-2, the V gene TRBV2, with a possible D match to TRBD2 (7 bases). The V end was cut by 4 bases, the J end by 1 base, with 13 bases between. Germline V CDR1 and CDR2: SNHLY, FYNNEI. The CDR3 length is 16 residues. The CDR3 DNA reads as TGTGCCAGCAGTGGACAAGGGGGGGTGAACACCGGGGAGCTGTTTTTT. Its translation is CASSGQGGVNTGELFF.

The genes are TRBV4-2 and TRBJ2-2; D possibly corresponds to TRBD1 (6 bases). This CDR3 is 15 amino acids long. Trimming took off 0 bases at V and 7 bases at J, with 12 bases between the two ends. Germline V gives CDR1 LGHNA, CDR2 YNFKEQ. This CDR3 is CASSQERRGGGELFF. The CDR3 DNA reads as TGTGCCAGCAGCCAAGAACGCAGGGGTGGCGGGGAGCTGTTTTTT.

The CDR3 sequence: CAGHPGQGSNQPQHF. The CDR3 DNA sequence: TGTGCCGGCCATCCGGGACAGGGGAGCAATCAGCCCCAGCATTTT. This chain joins TRBV6-5 and TRBJ1-5, with 10 positions matching TRBD1. From germline, CDR1 is MNHEY and CDR2 SVGAGI. The CDR3 extends over 15 amino acids. Losses at the gene ends were 11 bases for V and 1 base for J; bases not matched to a gene: 8.

This clone showed up just once. The chain is built from TRBV21-1 and TRBJ1-5; the D call TRBD1 from the table was never checked on the DNA. TRBV21-1 is a known pseudogene. CDR3 length equals 16 residues. As DNA, the CDR3 is TGTGCCAGCAGCAAAGGGGACAGGGGCTTCGGTCAGCCCCAGCATTTT. Protein: CASSKGDRGFGQPQHF.

This rearrangement joins TRBV24-1 to TRBJ2-5; D might be TRBD1 (6 bases). Germline V gene sequence: CDR1 KGHDR, CDR2 SFDVKD. This CDR3 contains 14 residues. Trimming left V 3 bases short and J 4 bases short, with 11 bases between. CDR3: CATSDNRAGETQYF. DNA for the CDR3: TGTGCCACCAGTGATAACAGGGCCGGAGAGACCCAGTACTTC.

The CDR3 reads CASRVAGADYGYTF. DNA of the CDR3: TGCGCCAGCAGGGTGGCAGGGGCAGACTATGGCTACACCTTC. The chain recombines TRBV5-1 with TRBJ1-2; the D gene is possibly TRBD1 (6 bases). The germline V gene has CDR1 SGHRS and CDR2 YFSETQ. The ends were cut back, 5 bases at V and 3 bases at J, with 14 bases in the middle. CDR3 length: 14 residues.